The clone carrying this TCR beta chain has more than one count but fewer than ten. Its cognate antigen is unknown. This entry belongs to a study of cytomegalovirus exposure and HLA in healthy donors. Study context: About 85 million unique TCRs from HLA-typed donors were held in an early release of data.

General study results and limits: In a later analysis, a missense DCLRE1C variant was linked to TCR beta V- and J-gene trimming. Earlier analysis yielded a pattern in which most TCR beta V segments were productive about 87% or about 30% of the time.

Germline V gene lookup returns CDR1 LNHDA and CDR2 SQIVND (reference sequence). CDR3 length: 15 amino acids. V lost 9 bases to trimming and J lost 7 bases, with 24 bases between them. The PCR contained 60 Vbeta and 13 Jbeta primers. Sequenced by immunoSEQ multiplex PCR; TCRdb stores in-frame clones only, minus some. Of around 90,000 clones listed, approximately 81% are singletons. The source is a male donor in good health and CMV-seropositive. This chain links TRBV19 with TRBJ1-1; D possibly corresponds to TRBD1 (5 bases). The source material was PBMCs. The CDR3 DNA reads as TGTGCCAGCCTACTGAGGGTTGGGGGACTGGGTGAAGCTTTCTTT. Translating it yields CASLLRVGGLGEAFF.